The present entry profiles one TCR beta chain with its context. Its target is not known. This entry comes from a study of T cell clones after liver transplantation. Across the study: TCRbeta sequencing after a pre-transplant mixed lymphocyte reaction identified graft-donor-reactive clones, later tracked in post-transplant blood. Samples came pre-transplant, pre-randomization before withdrawal, and post-randomization after withdrawal ended. Study-wide points: The donor-reactive repertoire was only partly measurable in a couple of subjects, lacking donor cells. A significant post-transplant drop in circulating graft-donor-reactive CD4 TCRbeta sequences occurred in most of the 8 subjects.

Profiling relied on immunoSEQ multiplex PCR, and the TCRdb table lists in-frame clones only, not all of them. The sample contains 20,000 to 25,000 clones, approximately 80% of which appear only once. Trimming removed 0 bases from V and 6 bases from J; junction bases left unmatched: 4. Germline-derived CDR1 and CDR2 are MGHRA and YSYEKL. The CDR3 has 14 amino acids. The input for sequencing was CD8+ T cells from blood, taken approximately 52 months after liver transplant. The chain uses TRBV4-1 and TRBJ1-1; 7 bases fit TRBD1. The receptor was isolated from a human patient who received a liver transplant. Certain T cells may be donor cells from the graft. The CDR3 sequence: CASSQETGDPEAFF. The CDR3 region has the DNA TGCGCCAGCAGCCAAGAAACAGGGGATCCTGAAGCTTTCTTT.